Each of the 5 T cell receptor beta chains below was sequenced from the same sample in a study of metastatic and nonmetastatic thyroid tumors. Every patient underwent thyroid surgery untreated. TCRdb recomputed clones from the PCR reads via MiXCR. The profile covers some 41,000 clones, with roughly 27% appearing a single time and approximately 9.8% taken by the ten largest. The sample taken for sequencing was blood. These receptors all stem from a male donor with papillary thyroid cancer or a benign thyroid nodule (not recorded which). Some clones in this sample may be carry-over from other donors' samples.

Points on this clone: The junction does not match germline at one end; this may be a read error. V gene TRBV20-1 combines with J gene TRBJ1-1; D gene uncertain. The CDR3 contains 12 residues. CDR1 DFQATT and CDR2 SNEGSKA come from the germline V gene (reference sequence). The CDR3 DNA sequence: TGCAGTGCTCGAGATAAGCAGACGCCGGCTTTCTTT. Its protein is CSARDKQTPAFF.

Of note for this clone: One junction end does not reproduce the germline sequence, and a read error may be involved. The DNA of the CDR3 is TGTGCCAGCAGCCCTAGGGACGTGGGCCACGAGCATTACTTC. This translates into CASSPRDVGHEHYF. V is TRBV11-2 and J is TRBJ2-7, with D perhaps being TRBD1 or TRBD2 (5 bases each). Germline V gene lookup returns CDR1 SGHAT and CDR2 FQNNGV. This CDR3 contains 14 residues. Drawing the rest from reference TRBV11-2 and TRBJ2-7, the complete variable domain is EAGVAQSPRYKIIEKRQSVAFWCNPISGHATLYWYQQILGQGPKLLIQFQNNGVVDDSQLPKDRFSAERLKGVDSTLKIQPAKLEDSAVYLCASSPRDVGHEHYFGPGTRLTVT.

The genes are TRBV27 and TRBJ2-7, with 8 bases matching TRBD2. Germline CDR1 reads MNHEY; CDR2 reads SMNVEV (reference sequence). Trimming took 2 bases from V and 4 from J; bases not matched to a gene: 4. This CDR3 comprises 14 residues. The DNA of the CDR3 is TGTGCCAGCAGTTTAGTTAGCGGGAATTACGAGCAGTACTTC. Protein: CASSLVSGNYEQYF.

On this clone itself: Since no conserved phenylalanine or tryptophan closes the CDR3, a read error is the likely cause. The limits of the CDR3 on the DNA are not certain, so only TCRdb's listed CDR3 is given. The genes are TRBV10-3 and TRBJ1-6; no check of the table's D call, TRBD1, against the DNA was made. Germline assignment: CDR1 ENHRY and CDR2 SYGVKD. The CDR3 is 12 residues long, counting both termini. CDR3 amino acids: CAVGHGDSPLDC.

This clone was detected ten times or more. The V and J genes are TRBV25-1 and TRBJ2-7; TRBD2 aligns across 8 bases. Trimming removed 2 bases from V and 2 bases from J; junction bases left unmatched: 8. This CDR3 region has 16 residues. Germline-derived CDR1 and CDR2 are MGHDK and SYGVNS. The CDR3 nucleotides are TGTGCCAGCAGTGAAGTAGAGAGCGGGGGAACCTACGAGCAGTACTTC. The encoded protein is CASSEVESGGTYEQYF.